The rows below give T cell receptor beta chains drawn from one sample of a study of T cell responses to AZD1222 COVID-19 vaccine. Assay used: immunoSEQ multiplex PCR; TCRdb lists only in-frame clones, some missing. Altogether 45,000 or so clones are present, 80% to 95% being singletons, with the ten largest covering roughly 35%. The material was peripheral blood, obtained 28 days after the second AZD1222 dose. These receptors originate from an adult who received the AZD1222 COVID-19 vaccine. The CDR3 runs from the conserved cysteine through the conserved F or W. A D gene is named only where the DNA matches it firmly. Only some rows state a clone size, as once, few, many or a class for expanded clones.

clone_size: NA
j_call: TRBJ1-6
d_call: NA
v_call: TRBV6-6
cdr3_nt: TGTGCCACCATACCGGGACGGTGGAATTCACCCCTCCACTTT
cdr3_aa: CATIPGRWNSPLHF

clone_size: once
j_call: TRBJ1-1
d_call: TRBD1
v_call: TRBV9
cdr3_nt: TGTGCCAGCAGCCCGCTGGACAGGGGGCGGACTGAAGCTTTCTTT
cdr3_aa: CASSPLDRGRTEAFF

clone_size: NA
j_call: TRBJ1-3
d_call: NA
v_call: TRBV18
cdr3_nt: TGTGCCAGCTCACCAAGAAATAGGGGGACCTCTGGAAACACCATATATTTT
cdr3_aa: CASSPRNRGTSGNTIYF

clone_size: once
j_call: TRBJ2-7
d_call: TRBD1
v_call: TRBV29-1
cdr3_nt: TGCAGCGTTGGGGACAGGGGTTACTACGAGCAGTACTTC
cdr3_aa: CSVGDRGYYEQYF

clone_size: NA
j_call: TRBJ2-1
d_call: TRBD1
v_call: TRBV10-3
cdr3_nt: TGTGCCATCAGCGGACAGGGGGCCTACAATGAGCAGTTCTTC
cdr3_aa: CAISGQGAYNEQFF

clone_size: NA
j_call: TRBJ1-2
d_call: NA
v_call: TRBV7-2
cdr3_nt: TGTGCCAGCAGCTTAGTCTCGGGGCAGCTTCGGGAGAAGGGCTACACCTTC
cdr3_aa: CASSLVSGQLREKGYTF

clone_size: NA
j_call: TRBJ1-1
d_call: NA
v_call: TRBV14
cdr3_nt: TGTGCCAGCAGCCAATATCTGGCCACTGAAGCTTTCTTT
cdr3_aa: CASSQYLATEAFF

clone_size: NA
j_call: TRBJ2-1
d_call: TRBD2
v_call: TRBV20-1
cdr3_nt: TGCAGTGCTAGTAGTGCGGCGGGGGGGCCTTGGGATGAGCAGTTCTTC
cdr3_aa: CSASSAAGGPWDEQFF

clone_size: NA
j_call: TRBJ1-3
d_call: NA
v_call: TRBV4-1
cdr3_nt: TGCGCCAGCAGCCAAGTTCGGGGCTGGAGCTCTGGAAACACCATATATTTT
cdr3_aa: CASSQVRGWSSGNTIYF

clone_size: NA
j_call: TRBJ1-5
d_call: NA
v_call: TRBV6-4
cdr3_nt: TGTGCCACCAGTCTAAGCGCTGGCAATCAGCCCCAGCATTTT
cdr3_aa: CATSLSAGNQPQHF

clone_size: NA
j_call: TRBJ2-5
d_call: NA
v_call: TRBV5-6
cdr3_nt: TGTGCCAGCAGCTTGACAGGGTTAGAGACCCAGTACTTC
cdr3_aa: CASSLTGLETQYF

clone_size: NA
j_call: TRBJ2-5
d_call: NA
v_call: TRBV10-3
cdr3_nt: TGTGCCATCAGTGAGTGGAGGGGGCCAAACCAAGAGACCCAGTACTTC
cdr3_aa: CAISEWRGPNQETQYF

clone_size: NA
j_call: TRBJ2-3
d_call: NA
v_call: TRBV27
cdr3_nt: TGTGCCAGCAGAGAAGGGGTTTACACAGATACGCAGTATTTT
cdr3_aa: CASREGVYTDTQYF

clone_size: NA
j_call: TRBJ2-7
d_call: NA
v_call: TRBV5-1
cdr3_nt: TGCGCCAGCAGCTTTGCTGACACAGGAGCCCAAACCTACGAGCAGTACTTC
cdr3_aa: CASSFADTGAQTYEQYF

clone_size: NA
j_call: TRBJ2-5
d_call: NA
v_call: TRBV5-1
cdr3_nt: TGCGCCAGCAGCATCCAAAGCGGAGAGACCCAGTACTTC
cdr3_aa: CASSIQSGETQYF

clone_size: NA
j_call: TRBJ1-2
d_call: NA
v_call: TRBV6-1
cdr3_nt: TGTGCCAGCAGTGAAGCGCTCTCGCCTAACTATGGCTACACCTTC
cdr3_aa: CASSEALSPNYGYTF

clone_size: NA
j_call: TRBJ1-2
d_call: TRBD1
v_call: TRBV4-3
cdr3_nt: TGCGCCAGCAGCCCGCGGACAGGGAACGACCCGTACACCTTC
cdr3_aa: CASSPRTGNDPYTF

clone_size: NA
j_call: TRBJ2-5
d_call: NA
v_call: TRBV6-2/TRBV6-3
cdr3_nt: TGTGCCAGCAGTTACGGGGGGCCAGAGACCCAGTACTTC
cdr3_aa: CASSYGGPETQYF

clone_size: NA
j_call: TRBJ1-2
d_call: NA
v_call: TRBV10-2
cdr3_nt: TGCGCCAGCAGTGAGGTCGGCTCCTATGGCTACACCTTC
cdr3_aa: CASSEVGSYGYTF

clone_size: few
j_call: TRBJ2-7
d_call: TRBD1
v_call: TRBV7-2
cdr3_nt: TGTGCCAGCAGCTCCGGGACAGGTTCCTACGAGCAGTACTTC
cdr3_aa: CASSSGTGSYEQYF

clone_size: NA
j_call: TRBJ1-1
d_call: TRBD1
v_call: TRBV30
cdr3_nt: TGTGCCTGGTCCACAGGGGGTGTTGGGTACACTGAAGCTTTCTTT
cdr3_aa: CAWSTGGVGYTEAFF

clone_size: NA
j_call: TRBJ1-5
d_call: NA
v_call: TRBV5-1
cdr3_nt: TGCGCCAGCAGCTTGGGCCAGAATAGCAATCAGCCCCAGCATTTT
cdr3_aa: CASSLGQNSNQPQHF

clone_size: NA
j_call: TRBJ2-1
d_call: TRBD1
v_call: TRBV2
cdr3_nt: TGTGCCAGCAGTGACAGGGGGCGTAATGAGCAGTTCTTC
cdr3_aa: CASSDRGRNEQFF

clone_size: NA
j_call: TRBJ1-1
d_call: NA
v_call: TRBV3-1/TRBV3-2
cdr3_nt: TGTGCCAGCAGCCAAGTTCATAACACTGAAGCTTTCTTT
cdr3_aa: CASSQVHNTEAFF

clone_size: NA
j_call: TRBJ2-3
d_call: NA
v_call: TRBV7-2
cdr3_nt: TGTGCCAGCAGCGGGGGGGCACCGTCAGATACGCAGTATTTT
cdr3_aa: CASSGGAPSDTQYF

clone_size: NA
j_call: TRBJ2-1
d_call: TRBD2
v_call: TRBV18
cdr3_nt: TGTGCCAGCTCACTGGGACTAGCGGGGGGGAATGAGCAGTTCTTC
cdr3_aa: CASSLGLAGGNEQFF

clone_size: NA
j_call: TRBJ2-7
d_call: TRBD2
v_call: TRBV5-1
cdr3_nt: TGCGCCAGCAGCCTTAGCGGGGGGCCCCACGAGCAGTACTTC
cdr3_aa: CASSLSGGPHEQYF

clone_size: once
j_call: TRBJ1-2
d_call: TRBD1
v_call: TRBV4-1
cdr3_nt: TGCGCCAGCAGCCAAGACAGGGCAGGGGGTTATGGCTACACCTTC
cdr3_aa: CASSQDRAGGYGYTF

clone_size: NA
j_call: TRBJ1-5
d_call: TRBD1
v_call: TRBV10-3
cdr3_nt: TGTGCCATCAGCGAAGGGATACAGGGGGGACGCAATCAGCCCCAGCATTTT
cdr3_aa: CAISEGIQGGRNQPQHF

clone_size: once
j_call: TRBJ1-3
d_call: NA
v_call: TRBV6-5
cdr3_nt: TGTGCCAGCAGCTCTACAGGGATTGGAAACACCATATATTTT
cdr3_aa: CASSSTGIGNTIYF

clone_size: NA
j_call: TRBJ1-5
d_call: TRBD1
v_call: TRBV14
cdr3_nt: TGTGCCAGCAGCCAGGGTGGACAGGGACATCAGCCCCAGCATTTT
cdr3_aa: CASSQGGQGHQPQHF

clone_size: NA
j_call: TRBJ2-7
d_call: TRBD1
v_call: TRBV13
cdr3_nt: TGTGCCAGCAGCCACTCCGGGACAGCCTACGAGCAGTACTTC
cdr3_aa: CASSHSGTAYEQYF

clone_size: NA
j_call: TRBJ2-2
d_call: NA
v_call: TRBV12-3/TRBV12-4
cdr3_nt: TGTGCCAGCAGTTTCGGGGGAACCGGGGAGCTGTTTTTT
cdr3_aa: CASSFGGTGELFF

clone_size: NA
j_call: TRBJ2-5
d_call: NA
v_call: TRBV29-1
cdr3_nt: TGCAGCGTTGATAGGGGTGGGAAGACCCAGTACTTC
cdr3_aa: CSVDRGGKTQYF

clone_size: NA
j_call: TRBJ1-5
d_call: NA
v_call: TRBV6-2/TRBV6-3
cdr3_nt: TGTGCCAGCAGCCGCGGACAGAATCAGCCCCAGCATTTT
cdr3_aa: CASSRGQNQPQHF

clone_size: NA
j_call: TRBJ1-1
d_call: TRBD1
v_call: TRBV6-6
cdr3_nt: TGTGCCAGCAGTTACAAGGGGGCAAGGGGGACTGAAGCTTTCTTT
cdr3_aa: CASSYKGARGTEAFF

clone_size: NA
j_call: TRBJ1-4
d_call: NA
v_call: TRBV19
cdr3_nt: TGTGCCAGTAGTCCGAGACAGGTCGCTAATGAAAAACTGTTTTTT
cdr3_aa: CASSPRQVANEKLFF

clone_size: NA
j_call: TRBJ2-1
d_call: TRBD1
v_call: TRBV2
cdr3_nt: TGTGCCAGCAGGGACAGGGTGAAAATTGATTACAATGAGCAGTTCTTC
cdr3_aa: CASRDRVKIDYNEQFF

clone_size: NA
j_call: TRBJ1-6
d_call: NA
v_call: TRBV7-2
cdr3_nt: TGTGCCAGCAGCTTAGCGGGGGCGGGGAATTCACCCCTCCACTTT
cdr3_aa: CASSLAGAGNSPLHF

clone_size: NA
j_call: TRBJ2-2
d_call: NA
v_call: TRBV11-3
cdr3_nt: TGTGCCAGCAGGGCTCACACCGGGGAGCTGTTTTTT
cdr3_aa: CASRAHTGELFF

clone_size: few
j_call: TRBJ2-1
d_call: NA
v_call: TRBV12-3/TRBV12-4
cdr3_nt: TGTGCCAGCAGTTCGATAGTAGAGCAGTTCTTC
cdr3_aa: CASSSIVEQFF

clone_size: NA
j_call: TRBJ1-2
d_call: NA
v_call: TRBV6-5
cdr3_nt: TGTGCCAGCACCCTAGGGGACGCTAACTATGGCTACACCTTC
cdr3_aa: CASTLGDANYGYTF

clone_size: NA
j_call: TRBJ1-2
d_call: NA
v_call: TRBV7-8
cdr3_nt: TGTGCCAGCAGCTTAAGTCAGGGAAACTATGGCTACACCTTC
cdr3_aa: CASSLSQGNYGYTF

clone_size: NA
j_call: TRBJ1-6
d_call: TRBD1
v_call: TRBV6-2/TRBV6-3
cdr3_nt: TGTGCCAGCAGTTACGCAGGGGGTAATTCACCCCTCCACTTT
cdr3_aa: CASSYAGGNSPLHF

clone_size: NA
j_call: TRBJ2-3
d_call: NA
v_call: TRBV6-5
cdr3_nt: TGTGCCAGCAGAACAGGTGGATGGCGGGGAGATACGCAGTATTTT
cdr3_aa: CASRTGGWRGDTQYF

clone_size: NA
j_call: TRBJ1-5
d_call: NA
v_call: TRBV5-1
cdr3_nt: TGCGCCAGCAGGGAGACTGGGGGCGGACAGCCCCAGCATTTT
cdr3_aa: CASRETGGGQPQHF

clone_size: NA
j_call: TRBJ2-6
d_call: NA
v_call: TRBV11-2
cdr3_nt: TGTGCCAGCAGCCAGGGGAGCTCTGGGGCCAACGTCCTGACTTTC
cdr3_aa: CASSQGSSGANVLTF

clone_size: once
j_call: TRBJ2-5
d_call: NA
v_call: TRBV5-6
cdr3_nt: TGTGCCAGCAGCTTGGCTAGACGAGAGACCCAGTACTTC
cdr3_aa: CASSLARRETQYF

clone_size: NA
j_call: TRBJ2-5
d_call: TRBD2
v_call: TRBV3-1/TRBV3-2
cdr3_nt: TGTGCCAGCAGCGTGACTAGCTTTACAGAGACCCAGTACTTC
cdr3_aa: CASSVTSFTETQYF